The 12 T cell receptor beta chains listed next were all sequenced from one sample in a study of vaccination effects on CD4 cells after COVID-19. Assay used: immunoSEQ multiplex PCR; TCRdb lists only in-frame clones, some missing. Of fewer than 25,000 clones listed, 60% to 80% are singletons. Before sequencing took place, the ViraFEST assay used viral peptide pools to expand antigen-specific CD4+ T cells. Researchers isolated CD4+ T cells once approximately 10 days of culture had elapsed. Confirmation by PCR established that the person had SARS-CoV-2 infection between March and December 2020. These receptors' antigens are unknown. The sequences come from CD4+ T cells from PBMCs cultured with SARS-CoV-2 spike peptides, collected before COVID-19 vaccination. These receptors all stem from a human donor who had a prior SARS-CoV-2 infection.

This chain links TRBV5-1 with TRBJ2-1, with D maybe TRBD2 (5 bases). The CDR3 extends over 16 amino acids. CDR1 is SGHRS, CDR2 YFSETQ, per germline. The V end was cut by 0 bases, the J end by 1 base, with 11 bases between. CDR3 sequence reads: CASSLAGAGSYNEQFF. The CDR3 DNA reads as TGCGCCAGCAGCTTGGCCGGCGCGGGTTCCTACAATGAGCAGTTCTTC.

This clone was observed a single time. The chain recombines TRBV6-5 with TRBJ2-3; tentatively, D is TRBD1 or TRBD2 (7 bases each). The length of the CDR3 is 16 residues. Germline loops: CDR1 MNHEY, CDR2 SVGAGI. Trimming took off 2 bases at V and 4 bases at J, with 16 bases between the two ends. CDR3 sequence (DNA): TGTGCCAGCAGTTACCAGGGGGGGGGAAGCGCAGATACGCAGTATTTT. Its translation: CASSYQGGGSADTQYF.

Here the CDR3 reads CASSVGADTQYF. The DNA of the CDR3 is TGTGCCAGCAGCGTAGGAGCAGATACGCAGTATTTT. The V and J genes are TRBV9 and TRBJ2-3, with D uncertain. This CDR3 is 12 amino acids long. Germline V lookup: CDR1 SGDLS, CDR2 YYNGEE. Trimming left V 0 bases short and J 4 bases short, with 3 bases between.

V gene TRBV24-1 combines with J gene TRBJ2-1, with D possibly being TRBD1 or TRBD2 (6 bases each). The germline CDR1 and CDR2 sequences are KGHDR and SFDVKD. CDR3 length equals 14 residues. The V end was cut by 6 bases, the J end by 4 bases, with 12 bases between. The CDR3 is CATSKRGGYNEQFF. CDR3 sequence (DNA): TGTGCCACCAGTAAGAGAGGGGGGTACAATGAGCAGTTCTTC.

J is TRBJ2-1 and V is TRBV21-1; the listed D gene, TRBD2, was not tested against the DNA. TRBV21-1 is assigned pseudogene status. The CDR3 runs to 11 residues. The CDR3, as DNA: TGTGCCAAACTTAGAAGGAGTGAGCAGTTCTTC. It codes for CAKLRRSEQFF.

This clone was detected once. This chain connects TRBV18 to TRBJ2-1; a possible D gene is TRBD2 (5 bases). Germline CDR1 and CDR2: KGHSH and LQKENI. The length of the CDR3 is 20 residues. Trimming removed 0 bases at V and 1 base at J, with 22 bases between. The CDR3 region has the DNA TGTGCCAGCTCACCACCCTTGACTAACGACTATATAAGGTCCTACAATGAGCAGTTCTTC. It translates to CASSPPLTNDYIRSYNEQFF. Full variable domain (remainder filled in from reference TRBV18 and TRBJ2-1): NAGVMQNPRHLVRRRGQEARLRCSPMKGHSHVYWYRQLPEEGLKFMVYLQKENIIDESGMPKERFSAEFPKEGPSILRIQQVVRGDSAAYFCASSPPLTNDYIRSYNEQFFGPGTRLTVL.

This clone was counted between two and nine times. This chain links TRBV18 with TRBJ1-2, with D possibly being TRBD1 (5 bases). In germline, CDR1 is KGHSH, CDR2 LQKENI. V shed 2 bases and J shed 2 bases, with 15 bases lying between them. The CDR3 sequence is 16 residues long. In nucleotides, the CDR3 is TGTGCCAGCTCACCATCCCCAGGGCTGCGAAACTATGGCTACACCTTC. The encoded protein is CASSPSPGLRNYGYTF.

The chain combines TRBV5-1 with TRBJ2-7; a possible D gene is TRBD1 (6 bases). The CDR3 covers 14 residues. Germline CDR1 is SGHRS and CDR2 is YFSETQ. V was cut by 0 bases and J by 2 bases, with 9 bases left in between. CDR3 in DNA: TGCGCCAGCAGCTTGGCTGCAGGGGCCTACGAGCAGTACTTC. This translates into CASSLAAGAYEQYF.

The gene calls are TRBV6-6 and TRBJ1-4; D is possibly TRBD1 (5 bases). CDR1 is MNHNY and CDR2 is SVGAGI in the germline V gene (reference sequence). V lost 5 bases, J lost 2 bases, and 9 bases lay in between. The CDR3 sequence is 14 residues long. CDR3: CASSLGGTNEKLFF. The DNA of the CDR3 is TGTGCCAGCAGTCTTGGGGGTACTAATGAAAAACTGTTTTTT.

This clone turned up a few times. The genes are TRBV19 and TRBJ2-7; maybe TRBD2 (6 bases). The V gene's germline CDR1 is LNHDA and CDR2 SQIVND (reference sequence). V gave up 7 bases and J gave up 6 bases, with 16 bases separating them. CDR3 length equals 13 residues. This CDR3 is CASTPDGSREQYF. The CDR3 region has the DNA TGTGCCAGTACCCCGGACGGGAGTCGCGAGCAGTACTTC.

This rearrangement joins TRBV28 to TRBJ2-7; TRBD2 matches 10 bases. V trimming: 6 bases; J trimming: 4 bases; junction bases outside the gene matches: 6. This CDR3 spans 14 amino acids. Germline V lookup: CDR1 MDHEN, CDR2 SYDVKM. CDR3 bases: TGTGCCAGCAGGGGACTAGCGCCGTTGTACGAGCAGTACTTC. Its protein product is CASRGLAPLYEQYF.

This clone has only a few counts. The chain has TRBV7-3 and TRBJ2-2, with D tentatively TRBD1 (5 bases). The ends were cut back, 5 bases at V and 8 bases at J, with 15 bases in the middle. The CDR3 sequence is 14 residues long. The germline V gene encodes CDR1 SGHTA and CDR2 FQGTGA. The CDR3 loop reads CASSLSRVGGELFF. The CDR3 bases are TGTGCCAGCAGCCTCAGCAGGGTCGGTGGGGAGCTGTTTTTT.